What follows are 29 T cell receptor beta chains derived from one specimen sequenced in a study of T cell responses to AZD1222 COVID-19 vaccine. Profiled with immunoSEQ multiplex PCR; TCRdb holds only in-frame clones, not every one. The sample gives about 120,000 clones, approximately 90% of which show up once; roughly 4.7% is in the top ten. The specimen was peripheral blood, collected on day 0 of AZD1222 vaccination. Receptors were obtained from an adult in good health.

V usage is TRBV4-3 and J usage is TRBJ1-2; D is undetermined. Germline-derived CDR1 and CDR2 are LGHNA and YSLEER. This CDR3 has 15 residues. The V end lost 0 bases, the J end lost 4 bases, and 12 bases lay between the germline ends. CDR3 protein: CASSQDGHAGYGYTF. The CDR3 DNA reads TGCGCCAGCAGCCAAGATGGTCACGCGGGCTATGGCTACACCTTC.

In this sample, this clone turned up once. The rearrangement links TRBV6-5 to TRBJ1-1; D call uncertain. CDR3 size: 13 residues. The V end was cut by 5 bases, the J end by 0 bases, with 7 bases between. Germline CDR1 MNHEY, CDR2 SVGAGI. The CDR3 protein is CASSQLMNTEAFF. The DNA of the CDR3 is TGTGCCAGCAGTCAGCTCATGAACACTGAAGCTTTCTTT.

This rearrangement joins TRBV5-1 to TRBJ1-2; D gene uncertain. V lost 3 bases and J lost 4, with 13 bases in between. CDR3 length equals 14 residues. Germline V gene sequence: CDR1 SGHRS, CDR2 YFSETQ. The CDR3 loop reads CASSSTGLSYGYTF. In DNA, the CDR3 is TGCGCCAGCAGCTCCACGGGCCTCTCCTATGGCTACACCTTC.

The J gene is TRBJ2-7, the V gene TRBV6-5; a possible D gene is TRBD2 (6 bases). The CDR3 covers 14 residues. Per the germline V gene, CDR1 is MNHEY and CDR2 is SVGAGI. The V and J ends lost 4 bases and 0 bases respectively, with 10 bases between them. The CDR3 DNA reads TGTGCCAGCAGTTCGGGACTGGGCTCCTACGAGCAGTACTTC. This translates into CASSSGLGSYEQYF.

The J gene is TRBJ1-2, the V gene TRBV12-3 or TRBV12-4, with D maybe TRBD1 (5 bases). The germline V and J ends were trimmed by 6 bases and 8 bases, with 10 bases remaining between them. The CDR3 consists of 11 residues. The CDR3 reads CASSLGGGYTF. The CDR3 DNA is TGTGCCAGCAGCCTGGGGGGAGGCTACACCTTC.

The chain links TRBV5-1 to TRBJ2-5; 7 bases agree with TRBD2. The CDR3 sequence is 12 residues long. The V gene's germline CDR1 is SGHRS and CDR2 YFSETQ. V was pared by 5 bases and J by 2 bases, with 0 bases of the junction left unmatched. The CDR3 bases are TGCGCCAGCAGGGGGGGGCAAGAGACCCAGTACTTC. Protein product: CASRGGQETQYF.

In this sample, this clone turned up a few times. The V gene is TRBV12-3 or TRBV12-4, the J gene TRBJ1-1; 7 bases match TRBD1. This CDR3 spans 13 amino acids. The ends lost 6 bases at V and 5 bases at J; junction bases unmatched: 6. CDR3 sequence: CASRTGDLTEAFF. CDR3 bases: TGTGCCAGCAGAACAGGGGATCTTACTGAAGCTTTCTTT.

The chain uses TRBV7-2 and TRBJ1-1; D remains unclear. Trimming shortened V by 2 bases and J by 5 bases, and 9 bases separated the two germline ends. The germline CDR1 and CDR2 sequences are SGHTA and FQGNSA. This CDR3 has 13 amino acids. CDR3 DNA: TGTGCCAGCAGCTTATACCAAGGAACTGAAGCTTTCTTT. Translated: CASSLYQGTEAFF.

This chain joins TRBV2 and TRBJ1-5, with D unresolved. Trimming cost V 7 bases and J 6 bases, with 13 bases left between them. Germline CDR1 reads SNHLY; CDR2 reads FYNNEI. CDR3 length: 13 amino acids. CDR3 sequence: CASKGGSGQPQHF. The CDR3 DNA is TGTGCCAGCAAGGGAGGGTCGGGTCAGCCCCAGCATTTT.

This chain links TRBV19 with TRBJ1-6; 10 positions agree with TRBD1. Germline trimming cut 5 bases from V and 9 bases from J; bases unmatched to any gene: 10. Germline V lookup: CDR1 LNHDA, CDR2 SQIVND (reference sequence). The CDR3 has 16 amino acids. The DNA of the CDR3 is TGTGCCAGTAGTTCACCGGGACAGGGGCCCAGTTCACCCCTCCACTTT. Encoded protein: CASSSPGQGPSSPLHF.

This clone was seen a few times. The chain recombines TRBV15 with TRBJ1-2; no clear D. This CDR3 comprises 12 residues. The germline V gene has CDR1 LNHNV and CDR2 YYDKDF (reference sequence). V was cut by 5 bases and J by 7 bases, with 11 bases left in between. CDR3 amino acids: CATSGSHGGYTF. The CDR3, as DNA: TGTGCCACCAGCGGCTCACACGGTGGCTACACCTTC.

The rearrangement links TRBV28 to TRBJ1-1; D is possibly TRBD1 (5 bases). The germline gives CDR1 MDHEN, CDR2 SYDVKM. Trimming removed 8 bases at V and 2 bases at J, with 15 bases between. The CDR3 is made up of 14 amino acids. CDR3: CASVRDGLNTEAFF. The DNA for the CDR3 is TGTGCCAGCGTTAGGGACGGACTCAACACTGAAGCTTTCTTT. The full variable domain, completed using reference TRBV28 and TRBJ1-1, is DVKVTQSSRYLVKRTGEKVFLECVQDMDHENMFWYRQDPGLGLRLIYFSYDVKMKEKGDIPEGYSVSREKKERFSLILESASTNQTSMYLCASVRDGLNTEAFFGQGTRLTVV.

The genes are TRBV4-2 and TRBJ1-3, with D unresolved. Trimming removed 4 bases at V and 0 bases at J, with 10 bases between. Germline lookup yields CDR1 LGHNA and CDR2 YNFKEQ. There are 15 residues in the CDR3. The CDR3 DNA sequence: TGTGCCAGCAGCCCTCCTAGGAGCTCTGGAAACACCATATATTTT. Translating gives CASSPPRSSGNTIYF.

This clone has only one observation. The chain couples TRBV7-2 to TRBJ1-5; D is possibly TRBD1 (5 bases). The CDR3 is made up of 13 amino acids. The germline V gene encodes CDR1 SGHTA and CDR2 FQGNSA. V lost 1 base to trimming and J lost 7 bases, with 8 bases between them. CDR3 amino acids: CASSLVQGQPQHF. In nucleotides, the CDR3 is TGTGCCAGCAGCTTAGTGCAGGGCCAGCCCCAGCATTTT.

This clone was seen a single time. V and J are TRBV27 and TRBJ1-5, with D maybe TRBD1 (5 bases). The germline V and J ends were trimmed by 5 bases and 2 bases, with 13 bases remaining between them. This CDR3 contains 15 residues. CDR1 is MNHEY, CDR2 SMNVEV, per germline (reference sequence). The CDR3 spells CASSPGGGGNQPQHF. CDR3 coding DNA: TGTGCCAGCAGTCCGGGGGGGGGAGGCAATCAGCCCCAGCATTTT.

The chain is built from TRBV4-2 and TRBJ2-3; 7 bases are shared with TRBD2. The CDR3 consists of 14 residues. J gave up 3 bases and V 1 base, and 1 base lay outside the gene matches. The germline CDR1 and CDR2 sequences are LGHNA and YNFKEQ. The CDR3 loop is CASSQGLATDTQYF. The CDR3 nucleotides are TGTGCCAGCAGCCAAGGACTAGCAACAGATACGCAGTATTTT.

CDR3 amino acids: CASSLGLWDSRSYNEQFF. CDR3 DNA sequence: TGCGCCAGCAGCTTGGGGTTGTGGGACAGCCGCTCCTACAATGAGCAGTTCTTC. The chain recombines TRBV5-1 with TRBJ2-1, with 7 bases matching TRBD1. The CDR3 has 18 amino acids. CDR1 SGHRS and CDR2 YFSETQ come from the germline V gene. V lost 0 bases and J lost 0; bases outside the gene matches: 9.

V is TRBV9 and J is TRBJ1-4, with no clear D. Germline V gives CDR1 SGDLS, CDR2 YYNGEE. V was trimmed by 4 bases and J by 0 bases, leaving 10 bases between them. There are 15 residues in the CDR3. CDR3 nucleotides: TGTGCCAGCAGCTCCCGGACGGCAACTAATGAAAAACTGTTTTTT. Amino acid sequence: CASSSRTATNEKLFF.

The chain employs TRBV30 and TRBJ1-4; 9 bases line up with TRBD1. The CDR3 sequence is 15 residues long. V lost 2 bases and J lost 4; bases outside the gene matches: 5. CDR1 GTSNPN and CDR2 SVGIG come from the germline V gene (reference sequence). CDR3 region: CAWSSRQGVNEKLFF. In DNA, the CDR3 is TGTGCCTGGAGTTCCCGACAGGGGGTTAATGAAAAACTGTTTTTT.

The V gene is TRBV27, the J gene TRBJ1-2, with D uncertain. This CDR3 region has 14 residues. V lost 3 bases, J lost 8 bases, and 16 bases lay in between. Germline V lookup: CDR1 MNHEY, CDR2 SMNVEV (reference sequence). The CDR3 DNA is TGTGCCAGCAGTTTTCGGGGTTTGGGTTTGGGCTACACCTTC. This gives the protein CASSFRGLGLGYTF.

The DNA for the CDR3 is TGTGCCAGCAGTTTCAGCCGCCTAGGTGGCTACACCTTC. This sequence encodes CASSFSRLGGYTF. V gene TRBV28 combines with J gene TRBJ1-2; no clear D gene. The CDR3 spans 13 residues. Germline CDR1 and CDR2: MDHEN and SYDVKM. V shed 3 bases and J shed 7 bases, with 12 bases lying between them.

This chain links TRBV7-2 with TRBJ2-7; 10 positions agree with TRBD1. Germline CDR1 and CDR2: SGHTA and FQGNSA. This CDR3 region has 15 residues. Trimming took 5 bases from V and 3 from J; bases not matched to a gene: 7. DNA of the CDR3: TGTGCCAGCAGCCGGACCGGGACAGGGGTCTACGAGCAGTACTTC. This gives the protein CASSRTGTGVYEQYF. Using reference TRBV7-2 and TRBJ2-7 for the parts outside the CDR3, the full variable domain is GAGVSQSPSNKVTEKGKDVELRCDPISGHTALYWYRQSLGQGLEFLIYFQGNSAPDKSGLPSDRFSAERTGGSVSTLTIQRTQQEDSAVYLCASSRTGTGVYEQYFGPGTRLTVT.

The chain uses TRBV7-2 and TRBJ2-3, with 10 positions matching TRBD2. Trimming cost V 2 bases and J 3 bases; bases outside gene matches: 5. Germline V gene data show CDR1 as SGHTA and CDR2 as FQGNSA. The CDR3 consists of 16 residues. Here the CDR3 DNA reads TGTGCCAGCAGCTTAATTAGCGGGGGGCGGACAGATACGCAGTATTTT. Encoded protein: CASSLISGGRTDTQYF. Complete variable domain (other parts from reference TRBV7-2 and TRBJ2-3): GAGVSQSPSNKVTEKGKDVELRCDPISGHTALYWYRQSLGQGLEFLIYFQGNSAPDKSGLPSDRFSAERTGGSVSTLTIQRTQQEDSAVYLCASSLISGGRTDTQYFGPGTRLTVL.

This clone has more than one count but fewer than ten. The V and J genes are TRBV11-3 and TRBJ2-7; 8 nucleotides match TRBD1. Germline CDR1 SGHNT, CDR2 YENEEA. V lost 1 base, J lost 2 bases, and 10 bases stayed unmatched. The CDR3 runs to 17 residues. The CDR3 here is CASSLGPGTGIPYEQYF. The CDR3 DNA sequence: TGTGCCAGCAGCTTAGGCCCCGGGACAGGTATACCCTACGAGCAGTACTTC.

The chain links TRBV28 to TRBJ1-2; the D is unclear. The germline gives CDR1 MDHEN, CDR2 SYDVKM. With 2 bases removed from V and 5 bases from J, the gap between germline ends came to 12 bases. This CDR3 comprises 14 residues. Written as DNA, the CDR3 is TGTGCCAGCAGTTTAGCTGGGATTGGGTATGGCTACACCTTC. Translation: CASSLAGIGYGYTF.

The chain employs TRBV6-5 and TRBJ1-5; D is ambiguous. CDR1 is MNHEY and CDR2 is SVGAGI in the germline V gene. The CDR3 has 13 residues. The ends were cut back, 2 bases at V and 6 bases at J, with 8 bases in the middle. The CDR3 DNA reads TGTGCCAGCAGTTACACCGACGCTCAGCCCCAGCATTTT. This sequence encodes CASSYTDAQPQHF.

V and J are TRBV4-1 and TRBJ2-1, with D unclear. This CDR3 has 12 amino acids. The germline V gene has CDR1 MGHRA and CDR2 YSYEKL. V was cut by 4 bases and J by 9 bases, with 10 bases left in between. The CDR3: CASSPRGSEQFF. The DNA of the CDR3 is TGCGCCAGCAGCCCCCGAGGCAGTGAGCAGTTCTTC.

The chain recombines TRBV6-4 with TRBJ2-2; D is possibly TRBD2 (5 bases). This CDR3 is 15 amino acids long. The germline V and J ends were trimmed by 10 bases and 0 bases, with 15 bases remaining between them. Germline V CDR1 and CDR2: MRHNA, SNTAGT. CDR3 coding DNA: TGTGCCACTAAACCGGGAACCGCGAACACCGGGGAGCTGTTTTTT. Translated: CATKPGTANTGELFF.

The CDR3, as DNA: TGTGCCAGCAGCTTAGGGCTGGTGGCGAACACTGAAGCTTTCTTT. It is translated as CASSLGLVANTEAFF. The gene calls are TRBV7-3 and TRBJ1-1, with D uncertain. V was cut by 2 bases and J by 1 base, with 11 bases left in between. Germline V gives CDR1 SGHTA, CDR2 FQGTGA. This CDR3 spans 15 amino acids.